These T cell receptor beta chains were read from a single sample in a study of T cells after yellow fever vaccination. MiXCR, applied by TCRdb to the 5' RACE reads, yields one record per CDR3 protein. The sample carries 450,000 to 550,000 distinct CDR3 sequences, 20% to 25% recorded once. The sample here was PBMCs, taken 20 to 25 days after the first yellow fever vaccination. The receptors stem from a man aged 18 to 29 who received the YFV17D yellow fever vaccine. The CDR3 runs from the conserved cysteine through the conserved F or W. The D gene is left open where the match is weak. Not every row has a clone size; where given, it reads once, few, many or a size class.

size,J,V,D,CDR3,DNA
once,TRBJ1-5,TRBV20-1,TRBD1,CSVSGGQGVQPQHF,TGCAGTGTCAGCGGCGGGCAGGGGGTTCAGCCCCAGCATTTT
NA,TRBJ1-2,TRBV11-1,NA,CASSFAGVDGYTF,TGTGCCAGCAGCTTTGCAGGGGTGGACGGCTACACCTTC
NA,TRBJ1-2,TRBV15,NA,CATSRVTPGDYGYTF,TGTGCCACCAGCAGAGTTACCCCAGGAGACTATGGCTACACCTTC
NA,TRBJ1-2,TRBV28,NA,CASSFVNSPPTLYGYTF,TGTGCCAGCAGTTTTGTCAACAGCCCTCCTACTCTATATGGCTACACCTTC
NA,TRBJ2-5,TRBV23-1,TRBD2,CASSQGGDQEKETQYF,TGCGCCAGCAGTCAAGGGGGGGACCAGGAAAAAGAGACCCAGTACTTC
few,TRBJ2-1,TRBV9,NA,CASSVAQSGVDEQFF,TGTGCCAGCAGCGTAGCTCAGTCAGGGGTGGATGAGCAGTTCTTC
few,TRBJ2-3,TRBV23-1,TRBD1,CASSQSVETGTDTQYF,TGCGCCAGCAGTCAATCGGTCGAGACAGGGACAGATACGCAGTATTTT
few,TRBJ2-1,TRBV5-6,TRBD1,CASSFHPTGINNEQFF,TGTGCCAGCAGCTTTCATCCGACAGGGATCAACAATGAGCAGTTCTTC
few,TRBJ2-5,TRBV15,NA,CATSRDAGVETQYF,TGTGCCACCAGCAGAGATGCCGGGGTGGAGACCCAGTACTTC
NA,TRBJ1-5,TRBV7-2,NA,CASSTGTPYSNQPQHF,TGTGCCAGCAGTACCGGGACACCCTATAGCAATCAGCCCCAGCATTTT
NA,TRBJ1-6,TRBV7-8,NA,CASSLQESPLHF,TGTGCCAGCAGCTTACAGGAGTCACCCCTCCACTTT
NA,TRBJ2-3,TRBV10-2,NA,CASSTSHSTDTQYF,TGCGCCAGCTCTACTAGCCACAGCACAGATACGCAGTATTTT
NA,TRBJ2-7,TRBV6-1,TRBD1,CASSPGQGRIEQYF,TGTGCCAGCAGTCCGGGACAGGGTCGCATCGAGCAGTACTTC
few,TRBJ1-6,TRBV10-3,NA,CATSPTGKNSPLHF,TGTGCCACCTCTCCGACAGGAAAAAATTCACCCCTCCACTTT
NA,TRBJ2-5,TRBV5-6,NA,CASSLAGHGGYETQYF,TGTGCCAGCAGCTTGGCCGGACACGGAGGGTACGAGACCCAGTACTTC
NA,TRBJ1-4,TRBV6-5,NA,CASSYSISEKLFF,TGTGCCAGCAGTTACTCGATTTCCGAAAAACTGTTTTTT
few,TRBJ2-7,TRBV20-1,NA,CSARGVTQRYEQYF,TGCAGTGCTAGAGGGGTGACACAGAGATACGAGCAGTACTTC
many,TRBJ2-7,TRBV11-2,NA,CASSRTVSYEQYF,TGTGCCAGCAGCCGGACGGTCTCCTACGAGCAGTACTTC
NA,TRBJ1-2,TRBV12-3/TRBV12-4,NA,CASSFGLAGGYTF,TGTGCCAGCAGTTTCGGTTTGGCGGGGGGCTACACCTTC
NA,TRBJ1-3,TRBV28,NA,CATKTVLSGNTIYF,TGTGCCACCAAGACAGTCCTCTCTGGAAACACCATATATTTT
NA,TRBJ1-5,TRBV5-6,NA,CASRWWGSNQPQHF,TGTGCCAGCCGCTGGTGGGGTAGCAATCAGCCCCAGCATTTT
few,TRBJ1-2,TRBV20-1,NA,CSASTGSRRYGYTF,TGCAGTGCATCGACGGGATCGAGAAGGTATGGCTACACCTTC
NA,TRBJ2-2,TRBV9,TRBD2,CASSRLAGGRTNTGELFF,TGTGCCAGCAGCCGACTAGCGGGGGGGCGTACGAACACCGGGGAGCTGTTTTTT
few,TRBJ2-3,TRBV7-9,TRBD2,CASSFSGGLDTQYF,TGTGCCAGCAGCTTTTCGGGGGGGCTGGATACGCAGTATTTT
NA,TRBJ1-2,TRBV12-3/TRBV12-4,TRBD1,CASSFGRRDSYGYTF,TGTGCCAGCAGTTTCGGTCGCCGGGACAGCTATGGCTACACCTTC
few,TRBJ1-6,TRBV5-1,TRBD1,CASSYTWDRGDSPLHF,TGCGCCAGCAGCTATACATGGGACAGGGGTGATTCACCCCTCCACTTT
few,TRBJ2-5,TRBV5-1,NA,CASSLTRETQYF,TGCGCCAGCAGCCTCACCAGAGAGACCCAGTACTTC
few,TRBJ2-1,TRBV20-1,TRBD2,CSARPTSGGDEQFF,TGCAGTGCTAGACCGACTAGCGGGGGGGATGAGCAGTTCTTC
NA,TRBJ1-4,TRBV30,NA,CAWTRGGGDEKLFF,TGTGCCTGGACCCGTGGGGGGGGCGATGAAAAACTGTTTTTT
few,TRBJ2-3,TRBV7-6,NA,CASSSHLPDTQYF,TGTGCCAGCAGCTCCCATCTGCCAGATACGCAGTATTTT
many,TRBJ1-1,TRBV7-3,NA,CASSQGRNTEAFF,TGTGCCAGCAGCCAGGGACGGAACACTGAAGCTTTCTTT
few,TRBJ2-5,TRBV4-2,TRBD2,CASGTSGPYQETQYF,TGTGCCAGCGGAACTAGCGGACCGTACCAAGAGACCCAGTACTTC
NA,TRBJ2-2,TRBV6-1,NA,CASTTTVWGPGELFF,TGTGCCAGCACTACTACTGTATGGGGGCCCGGGGAGCTGTTTTTT
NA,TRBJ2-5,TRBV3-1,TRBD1,CASSRAGTGYQETQYF,TGTGCCAGCAGCCGAGCCGGGACAGGGTACCAAGAGACCCAGTACTTC
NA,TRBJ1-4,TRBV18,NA,CASSPDRSNEKLFF,TGTGCCAGCTCACCCGACAGATCTAATGAAAAACTGTTTTTT
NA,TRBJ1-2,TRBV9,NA,CASSVGRATYGYTF,TGTGCCAGCAGCGTAGGCAGGGCTACCTATGGCTACACCTTC
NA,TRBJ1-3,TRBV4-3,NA,CASSQGNMARSSGNTIYF,TGCGCCAGCAGCCAAGGGAATATGGCCAGGAGCTCTGGAAACACCATATATTTT
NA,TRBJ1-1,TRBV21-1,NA,CASSKAQKRVRQGGWTEAFF,TGTGCCAGCAGCAAAGCGCAAAAACGCGTCAGACAGGGCGGATGGACTGAAGCTTTCTTT
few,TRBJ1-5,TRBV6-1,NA,CASSPAGGGNQPQHF,TGTGCCAGCAGCCCCGCGGGGGGCGGCAATCAGCCCCAGCATTTT
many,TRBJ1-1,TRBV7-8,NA,CASSLRGRLGRTFTEAFF,TGTGCCAGCAGCTTACGGGGCAGGCTAGGTAGGACTTTCACTGAAGCTTTCTTT
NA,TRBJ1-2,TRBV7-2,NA,CASSPPDSLDGYTF,TGTGCCAGCAGCCCTCCGGACAGCTTAGATGGCTACACCTTC
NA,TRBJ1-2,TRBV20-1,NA,CSAPTEGGYTF,TGCAGTGCCCCCACCGAGGGAGGCTACACCTTC
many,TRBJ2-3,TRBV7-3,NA,CASSLLNTDTQYF,TGTGCCAGCAGCTTACTAAACACAGATACGCAGTATTTT
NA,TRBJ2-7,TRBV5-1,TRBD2,CASSLVAGRDEQYF,TGCGCCAGCAGCTTGGTTGCAGGGAGGGACGAGCAGTACTTC